Shown below are 20 T cell receptor beta chains from a single sample sequenced in a study of cytomegalovirus exposure and HLA in healthy donors. Here immunoSEQ multiplex PCR was the method, and the copy in TCRdb shows in-frame clones only, minus some. This sample yields roughly 200,000 clones, of which roughly nine tenths are seen a single time; around 7.2% belongs to the top ten. Sequenced sample: PBMCs. Every receptor here comes from a man aged 30-40 years in good health and CMV-seropositive.

J is TRBJ2-2 and V is TRBV2; TRBD2 is a possible D gene (5 bases). CDR1 is SNHLY, CDR2 FYNNEI, per germline. The CDR3 contains 15 residues. V was trimmed by 7 bases and J by 1 base, leaving 13 bases between them. The CDR3 sequence is CASNFVGGNTGELFF. The CDR3 DNA is TGTGCCAGCAACTTTGTTGGAGGGAACACCGGGGAGCTGTTTTTT. The variable domain in full, with the rest retrieved from reference TRBV2 and TRBJ2-2, is EPEVTQTPSHQVTQMGQEVILRCVPISNHLYFYWYRQILGQKVEFLVSFYNNEISEKSEIFDDQFSVERPDGSNFTLKIRSTKLEDSAMYFCASNFVGGNTGELFFGEGSRLTVL.

The chain recombines TRBV7-3 with TRBJ2-1; no definite D call. The germline CDR1 and CDR2 sequences are SGHTA and FQGTGA. V shed 2 bases and J shed 7 bases, with 12 bases lying between them. This CDR3 spans 14 amino acids. The CDR3 spells CASSLSPSLNEQFF. CDR3 nucleotides: TGTGCCAGCAGCTTATCCCCTAGTTTGAATGAGCAGTTCTTC.

This clone was seen a single time. This chain links TRBV9 with TRBJ1-5; D is undetermined. Trimming took off 0 bases at V and 3 bases at J, with 7 bases between the two ends. In germline, CDR1 is SGDLS, CDR2 YYNGEE. The CDR3 sequence is 14 residues long. This CDR3 is CASSVGGNNQPQHF. The CDR3 DNA sequence: TGTGCCAGCAGCGTAGGAGGGAACAATCAGCCCCAGCATTTT.

This clone was counted a single time. V usage is TRBV30 and J usage is TRBJ2-7; D may be TRBD1 (5 bases). Trimming cost V 0 bases and J 0 bases, with 6 bases left between them. This CDR3 comprises 13 residues. Germline V gives CDR1 GTSNPN, CDR2 SVGIG (reference sequence). The CDR3 loop reads CAWSVQGSYEQYF. CDR3 in DNA: TGTGCCTGGAGTGTCCAGGGCTCCTACGAGCAGTACTTC.

This rearrangement joins TRBV7-2 to TRBJ1-1; the D gene is possibly TRBD1 (5 bases). Germline-derived CDR1 and CDR2 are SGHTA and FQGNSA. Trimming cost V 3 bases and J 1 base, with 9 bases left between them. CDR3 size: 14 residues. The CDR3 reads CASSFSGPNTEAFF. DNA for the CDR3: TGTGCCAGCAGCTTTTCAGGGCCGAACACTGAAGCTTTCTTT.

The V and J genes are TRBV6-4 and TRBJ2-1; D gene unclear. Deletions cut 0 bases from V and 6 bases from J, with 9 bases between. CDR3 length: 14 residues. In germline, CDR1 is MRHNA, CDR2 SNTAGT. The CDR3 nucleotides read TGTGCCAGCAGTGACTCAGGAACTGCCAATGAGCAGTTCTTC. It codes for CASSDSGTANEQFF.

This clone showed up just once. In nucleotides, the CDR3 is TGTGCCAGCAGCTTAGTTGGCAGATCTAACACTGAAGCTTTCTTT. This translates into CASSLVGRSNTEAFF. V gene TRBV7-2 combines with J gene TRBJ1-1; D is undetermined. The CDR3 contains 15 residues. The germline V gene has CDR1 SGHTA and CDR2 FQGNSA. Trimming took 1 base from V and 2 from J, leaving 11 bases between them.

The V and J genes are TRBV5-6 and TRBJ2-7, with a possible D match to TRBD1 (5 bases). CDR3 length equals 15 residues. Trimming pared 0 bases from V and 0 bases from J, leaving 10 bases between. Per the germline V gene, CDR1 is SGHDT and CDR2 is YYEEEE. The CDR3 DNA reads TGTGCCAGCAGCTTGGAGGGGCGTTACTCCTACGAGCAGTACTTC. It specifies CASSLEGRYSYEQYF.

This sequence joins TRBV5-1 and TRBJ1-1; 9 bases fit TRBD1. The CDR3 has 15 residues. V trimming: 5 bases; J trimming: 0 bases; junction bases outside the gene matches: 5. Germline CDR1 is SGHRS and CDR2 is YFSETQ. CDR3: CASRPGQGLNTEAFF. CDR3 in DNA: TGCGCCAGCAGACCTGGACAGGGGTTGAACACTGAAGCTTTCTTT.

Written as DNA, the CDR3 is TGTGCCTTCGCCCTTGGACTAGTGGTCGGCACAGATACGCAGTATTTT. It translates to CAFALGLVVGTDTQYF. The chain couples TRBV30 to TRBJ2-3, with TRBD2 matching over 7 bases. CDR3 size: 16 residues. The germline gives CDR1 GTSNPN, CDR2 SVGIG (reference sequence). V gave up 7 bases and J gave up 1 base; unmatched junction bases: 14.

J is TRBJ1-2 and V is TRBV2; TRBD1 is a possible D gene (5 bases). V was clipped by 10 bases and J by 3 bases, with 15 bases between them. CDR3 length: 13 amino acids. In germline, CDR1 is SNHLY, CDR2 FYNNEI. The CDR3 sequence is CATSGRPDYGYTF. The CDR3, as DNA: TGTGCCACTTCAGGGCGGCCGGACTATGGCTACACCTTC.

The V and J genes are TRBV5-4 and TRBJ1-2; D is unclear. The CDR3 has 16 residues. Germline assignment: CDR1 SGHNT and CDR2 YYREEE (reference sequence). The V end lost 4 bases, the J end lost 3 bases, and 19 bases lay between the germline ends. Here the CDR3 DNA reads TGTGCCAGCAGCCACGGGTCAGTAAGATCAGACTATGGCTACACCTTC. It specifies CASSHGSVRSDYGYTF.

The gene calls are TRBV11-3 and TRBJ2-7, with D possibly TRBD1 on 5 matching bases. CDR1 and CDR2 from the germline V gene are SGHNT and YENEEA. V was trimmed by 1 base and J by 5 bases, leaving 15 bases between them. CDR3 size: 15 residues. CDR3 nucleotides: TGTGCCAGCAGCTTAGGGGGTCAGGGAAACCACGAGCAGTACTTC. Its translation: CASSLGGQGNHEQYF.

V gene TRBV7-2 combines with J gene TRBJ1-5; unclear D gene. This CDR3 is built from 12 residues. CDR1 is SGHTA and CDR2 is FQGNSA in the germline V gene. Trimming took off 4 bases at V and 11 bases at J, with 12 bases between the two ends. The CDR3 DNA is TGTGCCAGCAGCTCTCAACAGCGGGCCCAGCATTTT. Encoded protein: CASSSQQRAQHF.

The chain carries TRBV5-1 and TRBJ1-2; the D gene is possibly TRBD1 (5 bases). The CDR3 totals 12 residues. Trimming took off 6 bases at V and 5 bases at J, with 11 bases between the two ends. The germline V gene encodes CDR1 SGHRS and CDR2 YFSETQ. In nucleotides, the CDR3 is TGCGCCAGCACCTCGCAGGGTTATGGCTACACCTTC. Amino acids: CASTSQGYGYTF.

The chain combines TRBV30 with TRBJ2-7, with D tentatively TRBD1 (6 bases). Looked up from germline, CDR1 is GTSNPN and CDR2 is SVGIG (reference sequence). The CDR3 extends over 13 amino acids. V was shortened by 4 bases and J by 0 bases, with 10 bases between the two germline ends. In nucleotides, the CDR3 is TGTGCCTGGATAGGGGGAGCCTCCTACGAGCAGTACTTC. It encodes CAWIGGASYEQYF.

V usage is TRBV6-1 and J usage is TRBJ1-1, with D uncertain. Germline assignment: CDR1 MNHNS and CDR2 SASEGT. The ends were cut back, 3 bases at V and 4 bases at J, with 6 bases in the middle. CDR3 length: 12 residues. DNA of the CDR3: TGTGCCAGCAGTGAGACTTTCACTGAAGCTTTCTTT. Amino acids: CASSETFTEAFF.

This clone came up once. CDR3 nucleotide sequence: TGTGCCAGCAGCCTATACAGCCTTGGCTCCTACGAGCAGTACTTC. Amino acid sequence: CASSLYSLGSYEQYF. The chain recombines TRBV6-5 with TRBJ2-7; D not certain. The CDR3 has 15 residues. The germline CDR1 and CDR2 sequences are MNHEY and SVGAGI. The V gene lost 6 bases and the J gene lost 0 bases, with 15 bases spanning the gap.

CDR3 coding DNA: TGCGCCAGCAGCTTGGGACAGATAACAGATACGCAGTATTTT. It translates to CASSLGQITDTQYF. The gene calls are TRBV5-1 and TRBJ2-3; D may be TRBD1 (5 bases). The CDR3 has 14 amino acids. Germline lookup yields CDR1 SGHRS and CDR2 YFSETQ. Trimming removed 0 bases at V and 3 bases at J, with 8 bases between.

The gene calls are TRBV7-9 and TRBJ2-7, with 8 nucleotides matching TRBD1. Looked up from germline, CDR1 is SEHNR and CDR2 is FQNEAQ (reference sequence). This CDR3 is 17 amino acids long. J lost 2 bases, V lost 3 bases, and 12 bases had no gene match. This CDR3 is CASSLLGQGVTPYEQYF. Written as DNA, the CDR3 is TGTGCCAGCAGCTTGCTTGGACAGGGTGTGACCCCCTACGAGCAGTACTTC.